The 25 T cell receptor beta chains reported below all come from one sample, sequenced in a study of blood T cell repertoires in COVID-19. Sequencing was performed with immunoSEQ multiplex PCR; in TCRdb, only in-frame clones are kept and a portion is missing. The profile shows about 330,000 clones, roughly 89% of them singletons. The sequenced material came from peripheral blood. These receptors were taken from a man aged 25-45 years with COVID-19, enrolled during active disease.

The genes are TRBV6-5 and TRBJ2-2; 9 bases map to TRBD1. The CDR3 consists of 15 residues. V lost 6 bases and J lost 4; bases outside the gene matches: 6. Germline V gene lookup returns CDR1 MNHEY and CDR2 SVGAGI. The CDR3 DNA follows: TGTGCCAGCAGACGACAGGGGGTGAGCACCGGGGAGCTGTTTTTT. Its translation is CASRRQGVSTGELFF.

The chain uses TRBV5-4 and TRBJ1-6; D is uncertain. Trimming stripped 4 bases from V and 7 bases from J, with 9 bases between. Germline V gene data show CDR1 as SGHNT and CDR2 as YYREEE (reference sequence). This CDR3 has 13 amino acids. CDR3 coding DNA: TGTGCCAGCAGCGCCCGCCTAAATTCACCCCTCCACTTT. It specifies CASSARLNSPLHF.

This clone was counted only a few times. The chain recombines TRBV6-6 with TRBJ2-7; 9 positions match TRBD1. With V trimmed by 6 bases and J by 6 bases, 6 bases remained unmatched. CDR3 size: 13 residues. CDR1 and CDR2 from the germline V gene are MNHNY and SVGAGI (reference sequence). CDR3 protein: CASSLLDRGEQYF. DNA of the CDR3: TGTGCCAGCAGCTTACTGGACAGGGGCGAGCAGTACTTC.

The chain carries TRBV7-8 and TRBJ1-1; 9 bases are a match to TRBD1. This CDR3 is built from 17 residues. Germline CDR1 reads SGHVS; CDR2 reads FQNEAQ. Trimming cost V 4 bases and J 0 bases; bases outside gene matches: 9. Written as DNA, the CDR3 is TGTGCCAGCAGCTGGAGGACAGGGGCATCGATGAACACTGAAGCTTTCTTT. Amino acid sequence: CASSWRTGASMNTEAFF.

V usage is TRBV6-5 and J usage is TRBJ1-6; TRBD1 is a possible D gene (5 bases). Germline CDR1 is MNHEY and CDR2 is SVGAGI. The CDR3 sequence is 13 residues long. V was pared by 10 bases and J by 7 bases, with 14 bases between. The CDR3 reads CATNWGDNSPLHF. The CDR3 DNA reads TGTGCCACCAACTGGGGGGACAATTCACCCCTCCACTTT.

V is TRBV25-1 and J is TRBJ2-3; no clear D gene. Between the trimmed V and J ends, which lost 2 bases and 2 bases, there was a span of 8 bases. CDR3 size: 14 residues. The germline CDR1 and CDR2 sequences are MGHDK and SYGVNS. In DNA form, the CDR3 reads TGTGCCAGCAGTGAAGTGAGGAACACAGATACGCAGTATTTT. Its translation: CASSEVRNTDTQYF. Together with reference TRBV25-1 and TRBJ2-3, the CDR3 gives the full variable domain: EADIYQTPRYLVIGTGKKITLECSQTMGHDKMYWYQQDPGMELHLIHYSYGVNSTEKGDLSSESTVSRIRTEHFPLTLESARPSHTSQYLCASSEVRNTDTQYFGPGTRLTVL.

V is TRBV10-3 and J is TRBJ2-4; 11 bases are shared with TRBD1. Trimming removed 6 bases from V and 3 bases from J; junction bases left unmatched: 4. From germline, CDR1 is ENHRY and CDR2 SYGVKD. There are 15 residues in the CDR3. Here the CDR3 reads CAISSGQGGKNIQYF. As DNA, the CDR3 is TGTGCCATCAGCTCGGGACAGGGGGGCAAAAACATTCAGTACTTC.

This chain links TRBV9 with TRBJ2-3, with 7 bases matching TRBD1. Germline CDR1 and CDR2: SGDLS and YYNGEE. The ends lost 6 bases at V and 2 bases at J; junction bases unmatched: 6. This CDR3 spans 14 amino acids. CDR3 sequence reads: CASNLGQNTDTQYF. DNA of the CDR3: TGTGCCAGCAATCTGGGACAGAACACAGATACGCAGTATTTT.

The V and J genes are TRBV5-1 and TRBJ1-1; no definite D call. The CDR3 consists of 13 residues. V lost 0 bases to trimming and J lost 2 bases, with 5 bases between them. Looked up from germline, CDR1 is SGHRS and CDR2 is YFSETQ. The CDR3 DNA is TGCGCCAGCAGCTTGGGGCATAACACTGAAGCTTTCTTT. Protein product: CASSLGHNTEAFF.

This rearrangement joins TRBV28 to TRBJ2-2; D might be TRBD1 (5 bases). The length of the CDR3 is 15 residues. Germline CDR1 MDHEN, CDR2 SYDVKM. With 3 bases removed from V and 5 bases from J, the gap between germline ends came to 13 bases. Here the CDR3 reads CASSLGQRVTGELFF. For the CDR3, the DNA is TGTGCCAGCAGTTTGGGGCAACGGGTTACCGGGGAGCTGTTTTTT.

The CDR3 region has the DNA TGTGCCAGCAGCTTAGATAAGAGGAGCACCACAATCGAGCAGTACTTC. Translated: CASSLDKRSTTIEQYF. The V call is TRBV11-2, the J call TRBJ2-7; D unclear. The germline V gene has CDR1 SGHAT and CDR2 FQNNGV. The CDR3 runs 16 residues. Trimming shortened V by 0 bases and J by 6 bases, and 18 bases separated the two germline ends.

The chain joins TRBV7-2 to TRBJ2-4; D call uncertain. This CDR3 contains 15 residues. Germline lookup yields CDR1 SGHTA and CDR2 FQGNSA. Deletions cut 8 bases from V and 5 bases from J, with 19 bases between. The DNA of the CDR3 is TGTGCCAGCCGAGAGGCCCGTACTTATCAAAACATTCAGTACTTC. Protein: CASREARTYQNIQYF.

The J gene is TRBJ2-5, the V gene TRBV5-4; TRBD2 aligns across 9 bases. Looked up from germline, CDR1 is SGHNT and CDR2 is YYREEE (reference sequence). This CDR3 region has 14 residues. J was trimmed by 8 bases and V by 7 bases; bases with no gene match: 12. The CDR3 coding sequence is TGTGCCAGCTGGGTCCGTAGCGGGAGTGAAACCCAGTACTTC. Amino acids: CASWVRSGSETQYF. The full variable domain, with the rest looked up from reference TRBV5-4 and TRBJ2-5, is ETGVTQSPTHLIKTRGQQVTLRCSSQSGHNTVSWYQQALGQGPQFIFQYYREEENGRGNFPPRFSGLQFPNYSSELNVNALELDDSALYLCASWVRSGSETQYFGPGTRLLVL.

This clone has more than one count but fewer than ten. V and J are TRBV5-1 and TRBJ2-2; possible D gene TRBD2, 5 bases. Germline-derived CDR1 and CDR2 are SGHRS and YFSETQ. The CDR3 totals 15 residues. V dropped 4 bases and J dropped 0 bases, with 10 bases sitting between them. The CDR3 reads CASSNRGANTGELFF. CDR3 DNA sequence: TGCGCCAGCAGCAACCGGGGAGCGAACACCGGGGAGCTGTTTTTT. The complete variable domain, with remaining parts taken from reference TRBV5-1 and TRBJ2-2, reads KAGVTQTPRYLIKTRGQQVTLSCSPISGHRSVSWYQQTPGQGLQFLFEYFSETQRNKGNFPGRFSGRQFSNSRSEMNVSTLELGDSALYLCASSNRGANTGELFFGEGSRLTVL.

In this sample, this clone turned up once. The rearrangement joins TRBV7-8 to TRBJ2-7; TRBD2 matches 13 bases. The CDR3 has 18 residues. Trimming cost V 0 bases and J 1 base; bases outside gene matches: 6. Germline CDR1 is SGHVS and CDR2 is FQNEAQ. CDR3 sequence: CASSLATSGGQKSYEQYF. As DNA, the CDR3 is TGTGCCAGCAGCTTAGCGACTAGCGGGGGGCAAAAGTCCTACGAGCAGTACTTC.

CDR3 nucleotide sequence: TGTGCCAGCAGTTCTTCCGGGACTAGCGGGAGCGAGCAGTACTTC. Its translation is CASSSSGTSGSEQYF. The chain couples TRBV6-6 to TRBJ2-7, with 14 bases identical to TRBD2. The CDR3 loop spans 15 amino acids. The V gene's germline CDR1 is MNHNY and CDR2 SVGAGI (reference sequence). V was pared by 4 bases and J by 6 bases, with 5 bases of the junction left unmatched.

The chain couples TRBV29-1 to TRBJ1-2, with 9 bases identical to TRBD1. This CDR3 spans 14 amino acids. The germline CDR1 and CDR2 sequences are SQVTM and ANQGSEA. Losses at the gene ends were 6 bases for V and 5 bases for J; bases not matched to a gene: 10. The CDR3 is CSVLGTGKGYGYTF. CDR3 bases: TGCAGCGTGCTAGGGACAGGGAAGGGTTATGGCTACACCTTC.

The chain carries TRBV28 and TRBJ2-6; D might be TRBD2 (5 bases). Germline V lookup: CDR1 MDHEN, CDR2 SYDVKM. The CDR3 spans 15 residues. V was shortened by 6 bases and J by 1 base, with 10 bases between the two germline ends. The chain's CDR3 is CASRAWESGANVLTF. The CDR3 bases are TGTGCCAGCAGAGCCTGGGAGTCTGGGGCCAACGTCCTGACTTTC.

The J gene is TRBJ2-7, the V gene TRBV27; the match to TRBD2 covers 10 bases. Germline assignment: CDR1 MNHEY and CDR2 SMNVEV (reference sequence). V was clipped by 5 bases and J by 0 bases; unmatched bases: 4. This CDR3 has 15 amino acids. The chain's CDR3 is CASSRLAGISYEQYF. The CDR3 DNA reads TGTGCCAGCAGTCGACTAGCGGGTATCTCCTACGAGCAGTACTTC.

The chain uses TRBV5-1 and TRBJ2-3; D might be TRBD2 (5 bases). Germline lookup yields CDR1 SGHRS and CDR2 YFSETQ. The CDR3 spans 14 residues. Trimming took off 5 bases at V and 0 bases at J, with 10 bases between the two ends. The CDR3 spells CASSGGGSTDTQYF. The CDR3 DNA follows: TGCGCCAGCAGTGGAGGCGGGAGCACAGATACGCAGTATTTT.

The rearrangement links TRBV11-2 to TRBJ2-3; the match to TRBD2 covers 8 bases. This CDR3 is 14 amino acids long. With V trimmed by 4 bases and J by 6 bases, 6 bases remained unmatched. Germline lookup yields CDR1 SGHAT and CDR2 FQNNGV. The CDR3 nucleotides are TGTGCCAGCAGCTCTTCACTAGCGGCGGATACGCAGTATTTT. Translation: CASSSSLAADTQYF. Full variable domain (remainder filled in from reference TRBV11-2 and TRBJ2-3): EAGVAQSPRYKIIEKRQSVAFWCNPISGHATLYWYQQILGQGPKLLIQFQNNGVVDDSQLPKDRFSAERLKGVDSTLKIQPAKLEDSAVYLCASSSSLAADTQYFGPGTRLTVL.

The rearrangement links TRBV7-9 to TRBJ2-7; 7 nucleotides agree with TRBD2. V lost 3 bases to trimming and J lost 2 bases; unmatched junction nucleotides: 7. Germline CDR1 reads SEHNR; CDR2 reads FQNEAQ (reference sequence). There are 15 residues in the CDR3. In DNA, the CDR3 is TGTGCCAGCAGCTTTCCCAAGGGAGGGGCCTACGAGCAGTACTTC. Its translation: CASSFPKGGAYEQYF.

This chain joins TRBV28 and TRBJ1-5; D not certain. The CDR3 length is 14 residues. From germline, CDR1 is MDHEN and CDR2 SYDVKM. Trimming removed 1 base at V and 0 bases at J, with 4 bases between. CDR3 region: CASSLLISNQPQHF. In DNA form, the CDR3 reads TGTGCCAGCAGTTTATTAATTAGCAATCAGCCCCAGCATTTT.

This clone was seen once. This sequence joins TRBV6-2 or TRBV6-3 and TRBJ2-5; TRBD1 matches at 7 bases. Germline CDR1 and CDR2: MNHEY and SVGEGT. The CDR3 covers 13 residues. Losses at the gene ends were 6 bases for V and 4 bases for J; bases not matched to a gene: 5. CDR3 sequence (DNA): TGTGCCAGCAGCACGACAGGGTTAGAGACCCAGTACTTC. This gives the protein CASSTTGLETQYF.

As DNA, the CDR3 is TGTGCCAGCAGAGGGGACTATACGTACAATGAGCAGTTCTTC. Amino acid sequence: CASRGDYTYNEQFF. V gene TRBV5-5 combines with J gene TRBJ2-1; 7 positions match TRBD2. The CDR3 is 14 residues long. Trimming took 5 bases from V and 4 from J; bases not matched to a gene: 6. Germline CDR1 and CDR2: SGHKS and YYEKEE (reference sequence).